The T cell receptor (beta chain) under discussion was sequenced for a study of T cell responses to AZD1222 COVID-19 vaccine. Study outcomes and limitations: With dominance at 160-218 and 743-854, vaccine-associated CD4 TCRs spanned spike. The sample set comprised mostly white British donors with more females, and clonal diversity was possibly underestimated.

On this clone itself: Its antigen is undetermined.

V was clipped by 6 bases and J by 8 bases; unmatched bases: 8. The germline V gene encodes CDR1 MDHEN and CDR2 SYDVKM. The CDR3 loop spans 15 amino acids. Repertoires were generated with immunoSEQ multiplex PCR, while TCRdb's copy carries only in-frame clones and drops some. The data show 95,000 to 130,000 clones, more than 85% seen once. The rearrangement uses TRBV28 and TRBJ1-4, with TRBD1 identical over 11 bases. This TCR was recovered from an adult in good health. The input for sequencing was peripheral blood, taken on day 0 of AZD1222 vaccination. The CDR3 coding sequence is TGTGCCAGCAGGACGGGACAGGGGGTACGGGAAAAACTGTTTTTT. Translation gives CASRTGQGVREKLFF.